The 16 T cell receptor beta chains presented below share a single source sample, sequenced in a study of PD-1 blockade in classical Hodgkin lymphoma. The assay was immunoSEQ multiplex PCR, and TCRdb's table has in-frame clones only and misses some. This sample carries tens of thousands of clones, approximately 94% of them seen once, and the ten largest clones take about 7.6%. Relapses following autologous stem cell transplantation were seen in all patients, with brentuximab vedotin exposure varying. Source: peripheral blood mononuclear cells (PBMCs), taken at baseline. Every receptor here comes from a human donor with classical Hodgkin lymphoma.

The V gene is TRBV19, the J gene TRBJ1-2; D is ambiguous. Trimming took 5 bases from V and 8 from J, leaving 12 bases between them. Germline CDR1 is LNHDA and CDR2 is SQIVND (reference sequence). This CDR3 is built from 12 residues. CDR3 protein: CASSGSTWGYTF. As DNA, the CDR3 is TGTGCCAGTAGTGGCAGTACGTGGGGCTACACCTTC.

V is TRBV7-3 and J is TRBJ1-1; 8 bases agree with TRBD1. The ends lost 2 bases at V and 1 base at J; junction bases unmatched: 3. Germline V gene lookup returns CDR1 SGHTA and CDR2 FQGTGA. The CDR3 is 15 amino acids. The DNA of the CDR3 is TGTGCCAGCAGCTTAGCCGGGACAGGGAACACTGAAGCTTTCTTT. Its translation: CASSLAGTGNTEAFF.

CDR3 amino acids: CASSLGKTGIDTEAFF. The DNA for the CDR3 is TGCGCCAGCAGCTTGGGAAAGACAGGGATAGACACTGAAGCTTTCTTT. The chain is built from TRBV5-1 and TRBJ1-1, with TRBD1 matching 7 bases. After removal of 0 bases from V and 3 bases from J, the junction contained 8 bases not matched to a gene. The CDR3 length is 16 residues. The germline V gene encodes CDR1 SGHRS and CDR2 YFSETQ.

The gene calls are TRBV5-1 and TRBJ2-1; D may be TRBD2 (5 bases). Trimming removed 5 bases from V and 6 bases from J, with 12 bases in between. Germline CDR1 reads SGHRS; CDR2 reads YFSETQ. CDR3 length: 13 residues. CDR3 sequence (DNA): TGCGCCAGCAGGGCCACGGGGTCCAATGAGCAGTTCTTC. This gives the protein CASRATGSNEQFF.

The chain links TRBV6-5 to TRBJ2-5, with D perhaps matching TRBD2 (5 bases). The CDR3 is 15 residues long. Trimming took 5 bases from V and 6 from J, leaving 19 bases between them. Germline V gene data show CDR1 as MNHEY and CDR2 as SVGAGI. CDR3 region: CASSGEGSLLQTQYF. Here the CDR3 DNA reads TGTGCCAGCAGTGGCGAGGGCAGCCTGCTTCAGACCCAGTACTTC.

The chain links TRBV7-3 to TRBJ2-5; the D call may be TRBD1 or TRBD2 (5 bases each). V was clipped by 5 bases and J by 5 bases, with 12 bases between them. The germline V gene encodes CDR1 SGHTA and CDR2 FQGTGA. The CDR3 is 13 residues long. The CDR3: CASSLTGTETQYF. The CDR3 DNA sequence: TGTGCCAGCAGCCTCACGGGGACGGAGACCCAGTACTTC.

V usage is TRBV11-2 and J usage is TRBJ1-4, with D maybe TRBD1 (5 bases). The CDR3 totals 14 residues. Looked up from germline, CDR1 is SGHAT and CDR2 is FQNNGV. V lost 2 bases and J lost 8, with 12 bases in between. The DNA of the CDR3 is TGTGCCAGCAGCTTAACGCAGGGTTGGGAAAAACTGTTTTTT. Protein sequence: CASSLTQGWEKLFF.

The chain uses TRBV6-5 and TRBJ2-1; D may correspond to TRBD1 or TRBD2 (5 bases each). V was clipped by 2 bases and J by 8 bases, with 10 bases between them. From germline, CDR1 is MNHEY and CDR2 SVGAGI. The CDR3 has 13 residues. In DNA form, the CDR3 reads TGTGCCAGCAGTTACCGAGGGGCGGATGAGCAGTTCTTC. It yields the protein CASSYRGADEQFF.

This chain uses TRBV18 with TRBJ2-7; 10 bases line up with TRBD1. J lost 3 bases, V lost 6 bases, and 8 bases had no gene match. Germline V lookup: CDR1 KGHSH, CDR2 LQKENI. The CDR3 is 15 amino acids. CDR3 bases: TGTGCCAGCTCCGACAGGGGGCCGGAAGACTACGAGCAGTACTTC. This codes for CASSDRGPEDYEQYF. The full variable domain, in which reference TRBV18 and TRBJ2-7 provide the parts outside the CDR3, is NAGVMQNPRHLVRRRGQEARLRCSPMKGHSHVYWYRQLPEEGLKFMVYLQKENIIDESGMPKERFSAEFPKEGPSILRIQQVVRGDSAAYFCASSDRGPEDYEQYFGPGTRLTVT.

The rearrangement uses TRBV4-2 and TRBJ2-1, with a weak D call TRBD1 (6 bases). This CDR3 is built from 19 residues. CDR1 and CDR2 (germline): LGHNA, YNFKEQ. With 2 bases removed from V and 4 bases from J, the gap between germline ends came to 24 bases. CDR3: CASSQPRWGQDQVYNEQFF. CDR3 bases: TGTGCCAGCAGCCAACCAAGGTGGGGGCAGGACCAAGTATACAATGAGCAGTTCTTC.

The chain carries TRBV27 and TRBJ2-1; TRBD2 matches at 10 bases. Germline V gene data show CDR1 as MNHEY and CDR2 as SMNVEV (reference sequence). The ends lost 3 bases at V and 4 bases at J; junction bases unmatched: 12. This CDR3 comprises 18 residues. As DNA, the CDR3 is TGTGCCAGCAGTTTCACTAGCGGGGCCCTTGCTGGGTACAATGAGCAGTTCTTC. As protein: CASSFTSGALAGYNEQFF.

The V gene is TRBV9, the J gene TRBJ1-1; D is ambiguous. From germline, CDR1 is SGDLS and CDR2 YYNGEE. Trimming removed 0 bases at V and 8 bases at J, with 11 bases between. The length of the CDR3 is 13 residues. CDR3 residues: CASSVVPPGEAFF. CDR3 DNA sequence: TGTGCCAGCAGCGTAGTCCCTCCCGGGGAAGCTTTCTTT.

The J gene is TRBJ1-6, the V gene TRBV7-9; D is undetermined. The germline gives CDR1 SEHNR, CDR2 FQNEAQ (reference sequence). Trimming pared 9 bases from V and 6 bases from J, leaving 6 bases between. This CDR3 contains 11 residues. The CDR3 bases are TGTGCCAGTCCTGGTAATTCACCCCTCCACTTT. Its protein is CASPGNSPLHF.

This clone was seen once. This rearrangement joins TRBV30 to TRBJ1-1, with a tentative D call TRBD1 (6 bases). Germline CDR1 and CDR2: GTSNPN and SVGIG (reference sequence). V dropped 4 bases and J dropped 4 bases, with 13 bases sitting between them. The CDR3 contains 13 residues. In DNA form, the CDR3 reads TGTGCCTGGACCCTCATAGGGGGCACTGAAGCTTTCTTT. This translates into CAWTLIGGTEAFF.

In the case of this clone: One end of the junction does not line up with germline, which may come from a read error. The rearrangement joins TRBV18 to TRBJ1-2; 7 nucleotides match TRBD1. This CDR3 region has 17 residues. Per the germline V gene, CDR1 is KGHSH and CDR2 is LQKENI. For the CDR3, the DNA is TGTGCCAGCCCACCTCTACACCCGACCGACAGGGACGATGGCTACACCTTC. It specifies CASPPLHPTDRDDGYTF.

The rearrangement links TRBV5-4 to TRBJ2-4, with 8 nucleotides matching TRBD2. V was clipped by 1 base and J by 2 bases; unmatched bases: 5. The CDR3 covers 16 residues. Germline V lookup: CDR1 SGHNT, CDR2 YYREEE (reference sequence). The CDR3 here is CASSLFGGATKNIQYF. In nucleotides, the CDR3 is TGTGCCAGCAGCTTGTTCGGGGGGGCGACCAAAAACATTCAGTACTTC.